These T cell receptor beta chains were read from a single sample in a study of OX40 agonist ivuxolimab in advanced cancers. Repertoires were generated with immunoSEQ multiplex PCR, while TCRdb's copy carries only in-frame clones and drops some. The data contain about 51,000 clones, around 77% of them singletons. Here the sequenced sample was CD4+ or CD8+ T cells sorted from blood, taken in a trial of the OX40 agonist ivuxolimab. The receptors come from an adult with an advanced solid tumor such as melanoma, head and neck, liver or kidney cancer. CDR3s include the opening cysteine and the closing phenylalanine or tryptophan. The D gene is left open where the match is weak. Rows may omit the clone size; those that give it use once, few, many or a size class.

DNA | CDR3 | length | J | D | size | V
TGCGCCAGCAGCCAACGAGGAGTCAGGGGGGGGACCCAGTACTTC | CASSQRGVRGGTQYF | 15 | TRBJ2-5 | . | . | TRBV4-1
TGTGCCAGCAGCTTAGTTAGACTAGCGGGAGACGAGCAGTACTTC | CASSLVRLAGDEQYF | 15 | TRBJ2-7 | TRBD2 | . | TRBV5-8
TGTGCCAGCAGCGGACAGGGGACGACCGGGGAGCTGTTTTTT | CASSGQGTTGELFF | 14 | TRBJ2-2 | TRBD1 | . | TRBV6-4
TGTGCCAGCAGCCGAGGGCCTCGGGGGCGCCGGGGGGAGACCCAGTACTTC | CASSRGPRGRRGETQYF | 17 | TRBJ2-5 | . | medium-sized | TRBV28
TGTGCCAGCAGTTTGACCCTTCAGGGTAGACTGTTTTTT | CASSLTLQGRLFF | 13 | TRBJ1-4 | . | . | TRBV6-5
TGCGCCAGCAGCTCAGGGACAGGGGAAGCTTTCTTT | CASSSGTGEAFF | 12 | TRBJ1-1 | TRBD1 | few | TRBV5-1
TGTGCCAGCAGTATACAGGTGCGGAACACTGAAGCTTTCTTT | CASSIQVRNTEAFF | 14 | TRBJ1-1 | . | . | TRBV28
TGTGCCAGCAGCTTAAACCCCCTAGGGACTCTCCTCACCGGGGAGCTGTTTTTT | CASSLNPLGTLLTGELFF | 18 | TRBJ2-2 | . | . | TRBV7-9
TGCGCCAGCAGTAGGGCAGGAAAGCAGTTCTTC | CASSRAGKQFF | 11 | TRBJ2-1 | . | . | TRBV10-1
TGTGCCAGCAGCTTACAGGGGGGAAGATACGAGCAGTACTTC | CASSLQGGRYEQYF | 14 | TRBJ2-7 | . | . | TRBV7-3
TGTGCCAGCAGCTGGACCCAGCCCTACAATGAGCAGTTCTTC | CASSWTQPYNEQFF | 14 | TRBJ2-1 | . | . | TRBV5-8
TGTGCCAGCAAAGACTTCCGAATCGTCGGGGAGCTGTTTTTT | CASKDFRIVGELFF | 14 | TRBJ2-2 | . | once | TRBV28
TGTGCCAGCAGCGCTAGGGGGGGACCGTACGACGAGCAAGAGACCCAGTACTTC | CASSARGGPYDEQETQYF | 18 | TRBJ2-5 | . | . | TRBV9
TGTGCCACCAGCAGAGATCAAGGGGAAGAGACCCAGTACTTC | CATSRDQGEETQYF | 14 | TRBJ2-5 | . | . | TRBV15
TGCGCCAGCAGCCAGGCCCCCATCCTACTCGCGGGAGTCCCAGATACGCAGTATTTT | CASSQAPILLAGVPDTQYF | 19 | TRBJ2-3 | TRBD2 | . | TRBV4-1
TGTGCCAGCAGTTTAGGACAGGGGGACGGCTACACCTTC | CASSLGQGDGYTF | 13 | TRBJ1-2 | TRBD1 | once | TRBV28
TGTGCCAGCAGGATGGACAGGGGGGGCTATGGCTACACCTTC | CASRMDRGGYGYTF | 14 | TRBJ1-2 | TRBD1 | . | TRBV27
TGTGCCAGTAGTATCCCTGCGGGAGAGGACACCGGGGAGCTGTTTTTT | CASSIPAGEDTGELFF | 16 | TRBJ2-2 | TRBD2 | . | TRBV19
TGCAGCGTTCCAGGGGCCACCGGGGAGCTGTTTTTT | CSVPGATGELFF | 12 | TRBJ2-2 | . | . | TRBV29-1
TGTGCCAGCAGCCGGGACAGTGGATACGAGCAGTACTTC | CASSRDSGYEQYF | 13 | TRBJ2-7 | TRBD1 | . | TRBV9
TGTGCCAGCAGAACGAGGGTGTCCGCCTATGGCTACACCTTC | CASRTRVSAYGYTF | 14 | TRBJ1-2 | . | . | TRBV6-1
TGTGCCAGCACCCCGAGTCTCAGCTCCTACAATGAGCAGTTCTTC | CASTPSLSSYNEQFF | 15 | TRBJ2-1 | . | few | TRBV28
TGTGCCAGTTGCGCCAGGGGGAGCTCCTACAATGAGCAGTTCTTC | CASCARGSSYNEQFF | 15 | TRBJ2-1 | TRBD1 | . | TRBV2
TGCGCCAGCAGCTTGGCCCCGGGACTAGAGGACAATGAGCAGTTCTTC | CASSLAPGLEDNEQFF | 16 | TRBJ2-1 | TRBD2 | . | TRBV5-1
TGTGCCAGCAGTGGGGGCTCGGGTAGTGCTTTCTTT | CASSGGSGSAFF | 12 | TRBJ1-1 | . | . | TRBV28
TGTGCCAGCAGCCTGGTGGGCAGCTCCTACAATGAGCAGTTCTTC | CASSLVGSSYNEQFF | 15 | TRBJ2-1 | . | . | TRBV5-4
TGTGCCAGCTCCCTGGGGGGACAGTCCTACGAGCAGTACTTC | CASSLGGQSYEQYF | 14 | TRBJ2-7 | . | . | TRBV27
TGCGCCAGCAGCCCCTATAGGGGAGTAAACTACGAGCAGTACTTC | CASSPYRGVNYEQYF | 15 | TRBJ2-7 | . | few | TRBV5-1
TGTGCCAGCAGACCCGCCAGTTATAATTCACCCCTCCACTTT | CASRPASYNSPLHF | 14 | TRBJ1-6 | . | . | TRBV6-5
TGTGCCAGCAGCTTACAGACAGGGGCCATGAACACTGAAGCTTTCTTT | CASSLQTGAMNTEAFF | 16 | TRBJ1-1 | TRBD1 | . | TRBV11-2
TGTGCCAGCTCACGTGGGGGTGACTATCGCACTGAAGCTTTCTTT | CASSRGGDYRTEAFF | 15 | TRBJ1-1 | . | . | TRBV18
TGTGCCAGCAGCCACCGCCGGGACTCTGGTTACGAGCAGTACTTC | CASSHRRDSGYEQYF | 15 | TRBJ2-7 | . | . | TRBV14
TGTGCCAGCAGCGTACGGCAGGGGATGGACGAGCAGTACTTC | CASSVRQGMDEQYF | 14 | TRBJ2-7 | . | medium-sized | TRBV9
TGTGCCAGCAGAGGACAGGGCACCACTCATGAGCAGTTCTTC | CASRGQGTTHEQFF | 14 | TRBJ2-1 | TRBD1 | . | TRBV27
TGTGCCAGCAGGCTAACTAGCGGTAACTCCTACGAGCAGTACTTC | CASRLTSGNSYEQYF | 15 | TRBJ2-7 | . | . | TRBV21-1
TGCGCCAGCAGCCACGGACAGGGGGGTTCACCCCTCCACTTT | CASSHGQGGSPLHF | 14 | TRBJ1-6 | TRBD1 | . | TRBV4-1
TGTGCCAGCAGTTTCGCCGCCAGGCGGGGGGCTGAAGCTTTCTTT | CASSFAARRGAEAFF | 15 | TRBJ1-1 | . | . | TRBV6-6
TGTGCCAGCAGATCAGGATTCGGGGAGCTGTTTTTT | CASRSGFGELFF | 12 | TRBJ2-2 | . | few | TRBV28
TGCGCCAGCAGCTTGGAAGCGACAGGGGGGTATTCACCCCTCCACTTT | CASSLEATGGYSPLHF | 16 | TRBJ1-6 | TRBD1 | . | TRBV5-1
TGTGCCAGCAGGCGTACTCAGGGCCTTAGCTCTGGAAACACCATATATTTT | CASRRTQGLSSGNTIYF | 17 | TRBJ1-3 | . | few | TRBV28
TGTGCCAGCAGCTTTGATATTGAGACCCAGTACTTC | CASSFDIETQYF | 12 | TRBJ2-5 | . | once | TRBV5-4
TGTGCCAGCAGCCCATGGACTAGCGGGAGCGCAGATACGCAGTATTTT | CASSPWTSGSADTQYF | 16 | TRBJ2-3 | TRBD2 | . | TRBV7-3
TGTGCCAGCAGTTTCGGACAGGGTAACTATGGCTACACCTTC | CASSFGQGNYGYTF | 14 | TRBJ1-2 | TRBD1 | . | TRBV6-6
TGTGCCAGCAGTTTATTTCGTTGGGAGGGAGGTGAGCAGTTCTTC | CASSLFRWEGGEQFF | 15 | TRBJ2-1 | TRBD2 | . | TRBV27
TGTGCCCGACATCCGAAGCCCTCAGGCCAGCCCCAGCATTTT | CARHPKPSGQPQHF | 14 | TRBJ1-5 | . | . | TRBV11-3
TGTGCCAGCAGCTTAGTGCGACACCAGGGAGAAAAACTGTTTTTT | CASSLVRHQGEKLFF | 15 | TRBJ1-4 | . | once | TRBV7-2
TGCAGCGTTTCCTTGGGACAGTTGAACACTGAAGCTTTCTTT | CSVSLGQLNTEAFF | 14 | TRBJ1-1 | TRBD1 | . | TRBV29-1